This TCR beta chain was retrieved from a study of T cells after yellow fever vaccination. TCRdb passed the 5' RACE reads through MiXCR, listing each CDR3 protein once. The sample records 610,000 or so distinct CDR3 sequences, roughly 12% being singletons. The J segment lost 9 bases and the V segment lost 6 bases, leaving 14 bases of the junction unmatched. The CDR3 has 15 amino acids. Germline V gene sequence: CDR1 SQVTM, CDR2 ANQGSEA. The rearrangement uses TRBV29-1 and TRBJ2-1; 10 bases align to TRBD2. The sample consisted of PBMCs, taken on the day of the yellow fever booster vaccination. The receptor's source is a man between 25 and 39 years old who received the YFV17D yellow fever vaccine. CDR3 nucleotides: TGCAGCGTCAGCGATTGGGCTAGCGGGAGCTTTGAGCAGTTCTTC. Amino acids: CSVSDWASGSFEQFF.